Listed here are 21 T cell receptor beta chains from one sample, sequenced in a study of blood T cell repertoires in COVID-19. The data were produced by immunoSEQ multiplex PCR, yet TCRdb's version contains in-frame clones alone and is incomplete. This table has about 140,000 clones, approximately 84% appearing once. Material for sequencing was peripheral blood. The receptors were sampled from an older woman with acute or convalescent COVID-19.

This chain joins TRBV12-5 and TRBJ2-1; tentative D call: TRBD1 (5 bases). V lost 0 bases to trimming and J lost 10 bases, with 16 bases between them. The germline V gene encodes CDR1 LGHNT and CDR2 FRNRAP. This CDR3 comprises 15 residues. The CDR3 loop reads CASGLVPLLSGEQFF. The CDR3 DNA reads TGTGCTAGTGGTTTGGTACCGTTGCTATCAGGGGAGCAGTTCTTC. Full variable domain (rest looked up from reference TRBV12-5 and TRBJ2-1): DARVTQTPRHKVTEMGQEVTMRCQPILGHNTVFWYRQTMMQGLELLAYFRNRAPLDDSGMPKDRFSAEMPDATLATLKIQPSEPRDSAVYFCASGLVPLLSGEQFFGPGTRLTVL.

The rearrangement uses TRBV5-1 and TRBJ1-1, with D uncertain. The germline gives CDR1 SGHRS, CDR2 YFSETQ. The CDR3 has 14 amino acids. The V end lost 0 bases, the J end lost 1 base, and 7 bases lay between the germline ends. The CDR3 nucleotides are TGCGCCAGCAGCTTGGGCGGCCCGAACACTGAAGCTTTCTTT. Its translation: CASSLGGPNTEAFF. The entire variable domain, with the rest obtained from reference TRBV5-1 and TRBJ1-1, is as follows: KAGVTQTPRYLIKTRGQQVTLSCSPISGHRSVSWYQQTPGQGLQFLFEYFSETQRNKGNFPGRFSGRQFSNSRSEMNVSTLELGDSALYLCASSLGGPNTEAFFGQGTRLTVV.

This chain connects TRBV4-2 to TRBJ2-2; D is perhaps TRBD1 (5 bases). The CDR3 spans 16 residues. Germline V gene lookup returns CDR1 LGHNA and CDR2 YNFKEQ. Trimming shortened V by 4 bases and J by 4 bases, and 16 bases separated the two germline ends. CDR3 loop: CASSRGAAGSTGELFF. CDR3 DNA: TGTGCCAGCAGCCGGGGCGCGGCAGGGTCCACCGGGGAGCTGTTTTTT.

Here the CDR3 reads CASSQLAETSGRAIYNEQFF. The CDR3 DNA reads as TGTGCCAGCAGCCAACTAGCCGAGACTAGCGGGAGGGCCATCTACAATGAGCAGTTCTTC. The chain couples TRBV2 to TRBJ2-1; TRBD2 matches 14 bases. The CDR3 length is 20 residues. CDR1 is SNHLY and CDR2 is FYNNEI in the germline V gene. V dropped 6 bases and J dropped 3; count of bases not matched to a gene: 16.

The chain employs TRBV18 and TRBJ1-3; D unresolved. V was trimmed by 6 bases and J by 0 bases, leaving 9 bases between them. This CDR3 region has 14 residues. Germline V gene lookup returns CDR1 KGHSH and CDR2 LQKENI. DNA for the CDR3: TGTGCCAGCTCCCCCCGAGTCTCTGGAAACACCATATATTTT. Its protein product is CASSPRVSGNTIYF.

This clone was recorded many times. The chain links TRBV28 to TRBJ2-7; no clear D gene. The ends were cut back, 3 bases at V and 4 bases at J, with 19 bases in the middle. The length of the CDR3 is 16 residues. The V gene's germline CDR1 is MDHEN and CDR2 SYDVKM. The DNA of the CDR3 is TGTGCCAGCAGTTTCGGCCAGAGACACAGACCTTACGAGCAGTACTTC. Protein: CASSFGQRHRPYEQYF.

The genes are TRBV3-1 (or the pseudogene TRBV3-2) and TRBJ2-5, with 11 bases fitting TRBD2. CDR3 length equals 17 residues. Germline-derived CDR1 and CDR2 are LGHDT and YNNKEL (reference sequence). Trimming at V came to 3 bases and at J to 5 bases, leaving 11 bases not matched to a gene. CDR3 in amino acids: CASSHRTSGLKGETQYF. The CDR3 DNA follows: TGTGCCAGCAGCCATAGGACTAGCGGGCTGAAGGGGGAGACCCAGTACTTC.

The rearrangement uses TRBV7-2 and TRBJ2-7; TRBD2 matches at 7 bases. The CDR3 length is 14 residues. V shed 3 bases and J 5 bases; nucleotides not matched to a gene: 7. Germline loops: CDR1 SGHTA, CDR2 FQGNSA. The CDR3, as DNA: TGTGCCAGCAGCTTCTCCAGCGGGAACCACGAGCAGTACTTC. It specifies CASSFSSGNHEQYF.

The chain is built from TRBV28 and TRBJ1-3; D call uncertain. The CDR3 contains 13 residues. Trimming pared 6 bases from V and 3 bases from J, leaving 9 bases between. From germline, CDR1 is MDHEN and CDR2 SYDVKM. The CDR3 region has the DNA TGTGCCAGCAGGTCGGGTTTTGGAAACACCATATATTTT. This codes for CASRSGFGNTIYF.

The chain joins TRBV28 to TRBJ2-7, with 10 bases matching TRBD2. Germline CDR1 reads MDHEN; CDR2 reads SYDVKM. With V trimmed by 3 bases and J by 0 bases, 11 bases remained unmatched. There are 18 residues in the CDR3. The CDR3 sequence: CASSFPPASGSFSYEQYF. Written as DNA, the CDR3 is TGTGCCAGCAGTTTCCCGCCGGCTAGCGGGAGTTTCTCCTACGAGCAGTACTTC.

V gene TRBV5-4 combines with J gene TRBJ2-3, with 8 nucleotides matching TRBD1. The CDR3 covers 15 residues. Germline V gene lookup returns CDR1 SGHNT and CDR2 YYREEE (reference sequence). J lost 2 bases, V lost 2 bases, and 4 bases had no gene match. The CDR3 is CASSFRGRDTDTQYF. The CDR3 DNA is TGTGCCAGCAGCTTCAGGGGGCGCGACACAGATACGCAGTATTTT.

The gene calls are TRBV10-3 and TRBJ1-6, with D possibly TRBD1 on 6 matching bases. V shed 5 bases and J shed 11 bases, with 13 bases lying between them. The CDR3 loop spans 13 amino acids. Germline V gene sequence: CDR1 ENHRY, CDR2 SYGVKD. The CDR3 nucleotides are TGTGCCATCAGTCGGAAACAGGGAGCACCCCTCCACTTT. Its translation is CAISRKQGAPLHF.

The CDR3 here is CASKVAPNQPQHF. DNA of the CDR3: TGTGCCAGCAAGGTAGCGCCCAATCAGCCCCAGCATTTT. The chain joins TRBV6-5 to TRBJ1-5; D uncertain. The V gene lost 7 bases and the J gene lost 3 bases, with 10 bases spanning the gap. CDR1 is MNHEY, CDR2 SVGAGI, per germline. The CDR3 runs to 13 residues.

The chain has TRBV4-1 and TRBJ2-7; D gene uncertain. In germline, CDR1 is MGHRA, CDR2 YSYEKL. CDR3 length equals 15 residues. Trimming shortened V by 0 bases and J by 6 bases, and 15 bases separated the two germline ends. Here the CDR3 DNA reads TGCGCCAGCAGCCAAGATGTACGGCTACGGAGCGAGCAGTACTTC. Translation gives CASSQDVRLRSEQYF.

The CDR3 sequence: CASSEPGGTQYF. The CDR3 DNA sequence: TGTGCCAGCAGTGAACCCGGAGGGACCCAGTACTTC. V and J are TRBV25-1 and TRBJ2-5; D is perhaps TRBD2 (5 bases). Per the germline V gene, CDR1 is MGHDK and CDR2 is SYGVNS. Trimming removed 2 bases at V and 7 bases at J, with 8 bases between. This CDR3 is 12 amino acids long. The full variable domain, rest sourced from reference TRBV25-1 and TRBJ2-5, is EADIYQTPRYLVIGTGKKITLECSQTMGHDKMYWYQQDPGMELHLIHYSYGVNSTEKGDLSSESTVSRIRTEHFPLTLESARPSHTSQYLCASSEPGGTQYFGPGTRLLVL.

This clone came up once. This sequence joins TRBV28 and TRBJ2-7, with a possible D match to TRBD2 (5 bases). Germline loops: CDR1 MDHEN, CDR2 SYDVKM. Trimming shortened V by 4 bases and J by 7 bases, and 8 bases separated the two germline ends. The length of the CDR3 is 11 residues. CDR3 amino acids: CASSSPGEQYF. In nucleotides, the CDR3 is TGTGCCAGCAGTTCCCCGGGGGAGCAGTACTTC.

This clone has just a few counts. This chain uses TRBV4-2 with TRBJ2-2, with D hard to call. The V and J ends lost 0 bases and 4 bases respectively, with 9 bases between them. This CDR3 has 15 amino acids. CDR1 is LGHNA, CDR2 YNFKEQ, per germline. The CDR3 DNA follows: TGTGCCAGCAGCCAAGATCCACTTCCCACCGGGGAGCTGTTTTTT. It specifies CASSQDPLPTGELFF.

The chain carries TRBV4-3 and TRBJ2-7; 8 nucleotides agree with TRBD1. V gave up 4 bases and J gave up 0 bases; unmatched junction bases: 8. The CDR3 consists of 16 residues. From germline, CDR1 is LGHNA and CDR2 YSLEER. CDR3 nucleotides: TGCGCCAGCAGCCCACGGGGACAGGACAGCTCCTACGAGCAGTACTTC. Its protein product is CASSPRGQDSSYEQYF.

This sequence joins TRBV5-4 and TRBJ2-7; D not resolved. This CDR3 comprises 15 residues. Deletions cut 4 bases from V and 3 bases from J, with 17 bases between. CDR1 is SGHNT, CDR2 YYREEE, per germline (reference sequence). The CDR3 nucleotides are TGTGCCAGCAGCGCCGGTGGTAACTCCGACTACGAGCAGTACTTC. It translates to CASSAGGNSDYEQYF.

The rearrangement uses TRBV29-1 and TRBJ1-2, with D maybe TRBD1 (6 bases). V lost 8 bases and J 4 bases, leaving 11 bases between the germline ends. CDR1 is SQVTM, CDR2 ANQGSEA, per germline. The CDR3 consists of 11 residues. CDR3 DNA: TGCAGCATCCGGGACACCTATGGCTACACCTTC. Translating gives CSIRDTYGYTF.

This clone has just a few counts. V and J are TRBV18 and TRBJ2-3; D possibly corresponds to TRBD2 (6 bases). The length of the CDR3 is 15 residues. Germline V gives CDR1 KGHSH, CDR2 LQKENI. V was trimmed by 5 bases and J by 0 bases, leaving 12 bases between them. The CDR3 protein is CASSGLRGSTDTQYF. The CDR3 bases are TGTGCCAGCTCAGGGTTGCGGGGCAGCACAGATACGCAGTATTTT.